Below are 10 T cell receptor beta chains sequenced from a single sample in a study of T cells in Graves' hyperthyroidism and ophthalmopathy. TCR beta CDR3 region amplification was performed from RNA transcripts. Initially, a first-round RT-PCR of the TCR CDR3 employed the HTBI primer set. TCRdb recomputed calls from the multiplex PCR reads with MiXCR, one row per CDR3 protein. Of about 610,000 distinct CDR3 sequences listed, roughly 15% are singletons. What was sequenced was blood. Source of these receptors: a middle-aged woman with Graves' ophthalmopathy.

Remarks on this clonotype: This sequence may be a read error, since a much larger clone differs from it by one base. The V call is TRBV12-3 or TRBV12-4, the J call TRBJ2-5; tentatively, D is TRBD1 or TRBD2 (6 bases each). V lost 6 bases, J lost 10 bases, and 12 bases lay in between. There are 11 residues in the CDR3. This CDR3 reads CASRRGELQYF. The CDR3 DNA sequence: TGTGCCAGCAGAAGGGGGGAGCTCCAGTACTTC.

This clonotype has at least ten counts. This chain links TRBV6-1 with TRBJ2-3; TRBD1 aligns across 7 bases. There are 14 residues in the CDR3. Germline V gives CDR1 MNHNS, CDR2 SASEGT. The ends lost 1 base at V and 4 bases at J; junction bases unmatched: 2. CDR3 sequence: CASSEGTGADTQYF. The CDR3 DNA reads TGTGCCAGCAGTGAAGGGACAGGAGCAGATACGCAGTATTTT.

This clonotype was counted a few times. It may be a read error: a sequence one base away is much more abundant. The gene calls are TRBV9 and TRBJ2-2; no clear D gene. This CDR3 has 14 amino acids. Per germline, CDR1 SGDLS and CDR2 YYNGEE. This CDR3 reads CASGVSSLLDELFF. CDR3 nucleotides: TGTGCCAGCGGCGTCTCGTCCCTGCTGGACGAACTGTTTTTT.

This clonotype appeared many times. The genes are TRBV12-3 or TRBV12-4 and TRBJ1-1; TRBD1 matches 7 bases. After removal of 1 base from V and 5 bases from J, the junction contained 10 bases not matched to a gene. The CDR3 loop spans 16 amino acids. The CDR3 DNA reads TGTGCCAGCAGTTTAGGGAACAGGGGAGTATGGACTGAAGCTTTCTTT. Translating it yields CASSLGNRGVWTEAFF.

This clonotype was picked up many times. This chain joins TRBV20-1 and TRBJ2-2; the match to TRBD2 covers 7 bases. V lost 1 base to trimming and J lost 6 bases; unmatched junction nucleotides: 11. CDR3 length: 16 residues. In germline, CDR1 is DFQATT, CDR2 SNEGSKA (reference sequence). The CDR3 loop is CSARGLARGESGELFF. For the CDR3, the DNA is TGCAGTGCTAGAGGCCTCGCCCGGGGGGAGTCCGGGGAGCTGTTTTTT.

This clonotype was observed many times. The chain uses TRBV6-5 and TRBJ2-7, with 12 bases lining up with TRBD2. Per germline, CDR1 MNHEY and CDR2 SVGAGI. Trimming cost V 4 bases and J 4 bases; bases outside gene matches: 8. This CDR3 spans 16 amino acids. CDR3 bases: TGTGCCAGCAGTTCTGACCGACTAGCGGGAGAATACGAGCAGTACTTC. Residues: CASSSDRLAGEYEQYF.

This clonotype was observed a few times. The chain carries TRBV2 and TRBJ2-7; D tentatively fits TRBD1 or TRBD2 (5 bases each). Germline CDR1 reads SNHLY; CDR2 reads FYNNEI. Trimming stripped 0 bases from V and 2 bases from J, with 11 bases between. This CDR3 has 15 residues. The CDR3 loop is CASSEALGTAYEQYF. The DNA of the CDR3 is TGTGCCAGCAGTGAAGCGCTCGGGACGGCCTACGAGCAGTACTTC. The variable domain in full, with the rest retrieved from reference TRBV2 and TRBJ2-7, is EPEVTQTPSHQVTQMGQEVILRCVPISNHLYFYWYRQILGQKVEFLVSFYNNEISEKSEIFDDQFSVERPDGSNFTLKIRSTKLEDSAMYFCASSEALGTAYEQYFGPGTRLTVT.

This clonotype was detected many times. The chain combines TRBV2 with TRBJ1-2; weak D call: TRBD1 (5 bases). V was pared by 7 bases and J by 8 bases, with 14 bases between. This CDR3 contains 12 residues. The germline V gene has CDR1 SNHLY and CDR2 FYNNEI. The DNA of the CDR3 is TGTGCCAGCAATCAACAGGATCGGGGCTACACCTTC. Residues: CASNQQDRGYTF. Using reference TRBV2 and TRBJ1-2 for the parts outside the CDR3, the full variable domain is EPEVTQTPSHQVTQMGQEVILRCVPISNHLYFYWYRQILGQKVEFLVSFYNNEISEKSEIFDDQFSVERPDGSNFTLKIRSTKLEDSAMYFCASNQQDRGYTFGSGTRLTVV.

This clonotype was observed at least ten times. The V gene is TRBV29-1, the J gene TRBJ2-2, with 7 bases lining up with TRBD1. V shed 0 bases and J 2 bases; nucleotides not matched to a gene: 3. The CDR3 runs 15 residues. Germline values: CDR1 SQVTM, CDR2 ANQGSEA. This chain's CDR3 is CSVEDTGANTGELFF. The CDR3 DNA is TGCAGCGTTGAAGATACAGGGGCTAACACCGGGGAGCTGTTTTTT.

This clonotype was observed many times. A much larger clone is a single base away; this may be a read error. The chain links TRBV3-1 to TRBJ2-5; TRBD2 aligns across 13 bases. The CDR3 length is 14 residues. The germline V gene encodes CDR1 LGHDT and CDR2 YNNKEL (reference sequence). Trimming took 5 bases from V and 5 from J; bases not matched to a gene: 2. In DNA form, the CDR3 reads TGTGCCAGCAGCATGACTAGCGGGAGGGAGACCCAGTACTTC. It codes for CASSMTSGRETQYF.